These 26 T cell receptor beta chains came from one sample sequenced in a study of T cell responses to AZD1222 COVID-19 vaccine. Clones were read by immunoSEQ multiplex PCR, and TCRdb kept only the in-frame ones, dropping some. The sample has fewer than 75,000 clones; 85% are singletons. This material consisted of peripheral blood, taken on day 0 of AZD1222 vaccination. The source of these receptors is an adult in good health.

This clone was observed once. The chain is built from TRBV6-5 and TRBJ1-2, with D maybe TRBD1 (6 bases). Germline V gives CDR1 MNHEY, CDR2 SVGAGI. Trimming cost V 8 bases and J 4 bases, with 20 bases left between them. The CDR3 runs 15 residues. The CDR3 here is CASSLGTGQSYGYTF. CDR3 in DNA: TGTGCCAGCTCTTTAGGTACCGGACAGAGCTATGGCTACACCTTC.

This clone was recorded only once. The chain links TRBV7-8 to TRBJ1-5; D gene uncertain. V lost 0 bases and J lost 5, with 8 bases in between. The CDR3 covers 14 residues. Germline assignment: CDR1 SGHVS and CDR2 FQNEAQ. The CDR3 reads CASSLAAGHQPQHF. The CDR3, as DNA: TGTGCCAGCAGCTTAGCTGCAGGACATCAGCCCCAGCATTTT.

The chain has TRBV14 and TRBJ2-7, with TRBD2 identical over 10 bases. J was trimmed by 0 bases and V by 0 bases; bases with no gene match: 11. The CDR3 totals 19 residues. The V gene's germline CDR1 is SGHDN and CDR2 FVKESK. The CDR3 DNA sequence: TGTGCCAGCAGCCAAGATAGGCTAGCGGGGGCACTCCCCTCCTACGAGCAGTACTTC. Its protein is CASSQDRLAGALPSYEQYF. Drawing the rest from reference TRBV14 and TRBJ2-7, the complete variable domain is EAGVTQFPSHSVIEKGQTVTLRCDPISGHDNLYWYRRVMGKEIKFLLHFVKESKQDESGMPNNRFLAERTGGTYSTLKVQPAELEDSGVYFCASSQDRLAGALPSYEQYFGPGTRLTVT.

The chain combines TRBV18 with TRBJ1-1, with D unresolved. V was shortened by 3 bases and J by 6 bases, with 5 bases between the two germline ends. Germline V CDR1 and CDR2: KGHSH, LQKENI. The length of the CDR3 is 11 residues. CDR3 in amino acids: CASSPAAEAFF. Written as DNA, the CDR3 is TGTGCCAGCTCACCGGCAGCTGAAGCTTTCTTT.

The chain has TRBV6-6 and TRBJ2-7, with 10 positions matching TRBD2. Germline CDR1 MNHNY, CDR2 SVGAGI (reference sequence). With V trimmed by 6 bases and J by 5 bases, 7 bases remained unmatched. This CDR3 has 14 amino acids. For the CDR3, the DNA is TGTGCCAGCAGCCGTGGCAGCGGGGGGGACGAGCAGTACTTC. Its protein product is CASSRGSGGDEQYF.

The rearrangement uses TRBV4-1 and TRBJ1-4; no clear D. The CDR3 loop spans 15 amino acids. Germline lookup yields CDR1 MGHRA and CDR2 YSYEKL. Deletions cut 4 bases from V and 0 bases from J, with 9 bases between. The CDR3 reads CASSRVTATNEKLFF. Here the CDR3 DNA reads TGCGCCAGCAGCCGAGTTACCGCAACTAATGAAAAACTGTTTTTT.

The rearrangement uses TRBV7-8 and TRBJ1-4; TRBD1 aligns across 9 bases. The germline gives CDR1 SGHVS, CDR2 FQNEAQ. This CDR3 contains 15 residues. V shed 5 bases and J 7 bases; nucleotides not matched to a gene: 8. The CDR3 region is CASSVYGTGSEKLFF. The CDR3 DNA reads TGTGCCAGCAGCGTTTACGGGACAGGGAGTGAAAAACTGTTTTTT.

The genes are TRBV5-6 and TRBJ2-7; the D gene is possibly TRBD1 (6 bases). The V end lost 2 bases, the J end lost 7 bases, and 16 bases lay between the germline ends. This CDR3 is built from 14 residues. Germline V gene lookup returns CDR1 SGHDT and CDR2 YYEEEE. CDR3 loop: CASSFLDRTGEQYF. The CDR3 nucleotides read TGTGCCAGCAGCTTCCTCGACAGGACGGGGGAGCAGTACTTC.

The V and J genes are TRBV6-5 and TRBJ2-5; D is tentatively TRBD1 or TRBD2 (6 bases each). V was cut by 7 bases and J by 10 bases, with 13 bases left in between. There are 11 residues in the CDR3. Germline CDR1 and CDR2: MNHEY and SVGAGI. CDR3 amino acids: CASKGGLGQYF. Here the CDR3 DNA reads TGTGCCAGCAAAGGGGGGTTGGGCCAGTACTTC.

V and J are TRBV4-2 and TRBJ2-3; D is perhaps TRBD2 (6 bases). Germline V gene data show CDR1 as LGHNA and CDR2 as YNFKEQ. The germline V and J ends were trimmed by 4 bases and 5 bases, with 19 bases remaining between them. This CDR3 has 16 residues. CDR3 sequence (DNA): TGTGCCAGCAGCCCCGGTTGGTCGGGGGAGTTAGATACGCAGTATTTT. It specifies CASSPGWSGELDTQYF.

This clone was recorded once. The rearrangement uses TRBV29-1 and TRBJ2-5; 12 positions agree with TRBD1. CDR1 and CDR2 (germline): SQVTM, ANQGSEA. The CDR3 loop spans 15 amino acids. Trimming at V came to 4 bases and at J to 7 bases, leaving 10 bases not matched to a gene. In DNA form, the CDR3 reads TGCAGCGTTGGCGGGACAGGGGGCAAAGTAGGGACCCAGTACTTC. Translating gives CSVGGTGGKVGTQYF.

This sequence joins TRBV5-8 and TRBJ1-6; TRBD1 matches 7 bases. The CDR3 contains 16 residues. Germline assignment: CDR1 SGHTS and CDR2 YDEGEE. Trimming at V came to 4 bases and at J to 0 bases, leaving 4 bases not matched to a gene. The DNA of the CDR3 is TGTGCCAGCAGCGCGGACAGGAACTCCTATAATTCACCCCTCCACTTT. Encoded protein: CASSADRNSYNSPLHF.

This clone qualifies as medium-sized. The sample carries other DNA sequences with the same CDR3. The chain uses TRBV10-3 and TRBJ1-5; 8 nucleotides line up with TRBD1. Trimming took 3 bases from V and 6 from J; bases not matched to a gene: 4. CDR1 ENHRY and CDR2 SYGVKD come from the germline V gene. The CDR3 spans 14 residues. The chain's CDR3 is CAISERQGSQPQHF. CDR3 coding DNA: TGTGCCATCAGTGAACGACAGGGGAGTCAGCCCCAGCATTTT.

This chain connects TRBV19 to TRBJ1-6, with D perhaps matching TRBD1 (5 bases). Germline CDR1 and CDR2: LNHDA and SQIVND (reference sequence). The CDR3 has 15 residues. With 3 bases removed from V and 9 bases from J, the gap between germline ends came to 15 bases. The chain's CDR3 is CASSIYDRSGSPLHF. CDR3 nucleotide sequence: TGTGCCAGTAGTATCTACGACAGATCGGGTTCACCCCTCCACTTT.

The V call is TRBV7-8, the J call TRBJ2-2; D possibly uses TRBD1 or TRBD2 (5 bases each). Trimming cost V 3 bases and J 1 base, with 15 bases left between them. The CDR3 contains 17 residues. Germline CDR1 SGHVS, CDR2 FQNEAQ. The CDR3 reads CASSLVTGTRNTGELFF. The CDR3 bases are TGTGCCAGCAGCTTGGTAACTGGGACCAGGAACACCGGGGAGCTGTTTTTT.

This clone occurred a few times. The chain joins TRBV19 to TRBJ2-7; no firm D call. Germline assignment: CDR1 LNHDA and CDR2 SQIVND (reference sequence). The V and J ends lost 1 base and 3 bases respectively, with 13 bases between them. CDR3 size: 15 residues. CDR3 bases: TGTGCCAGTAGTATAGCTCCGGGTGGATTCTACGAGCAGTACTTC. As protein: CASSIAPGGFYEQYF.

This chain joins TRBV30 and TRBJ2-1, with 9 nucleotides matching TRBD2. The V segment lost 5 bases and the J segment 3 bases; nucleotides outside the gene matches: 5. Germline values: CDR1 GTSNPN, CDR2 SVGIG (reference sequence). The CDR3 contains 14 residues. In DNA, the CDR3 is TGTGCCTGGGGGATAGCGGGGGTCTACAATGAGCAGTTCTTC. Protein: CAWGIAGVYNEQFF.

Details on this clone: A read error may produce the germline difference seen at one junction end. The rearrangement links TRBV7-7 to TRBJ2-3; no clear D gene. This CDR3 has 13 amino acids. Germline V gene data show CDR1 as SSHAT and CDR2 as FNYEAQ (reference sequence). The CDR3 protein is CASSYGPTDTQYF. The CDR3 DNA follows: TGTGCTAGCAGCTATGGGCCCACAGATACGCAGTATTTT.

The chain uses TRBV6-5 and TRBJ1-1; 8 bases align to TRBD1. Germline CDR1 is MNHEY and CDR2 is SVGAGI. V trimming: 5 bases; J trimming: 7 bases; junction bases outside the gene matches: 6. The CDR3 totals 13 residues. The CDR3 here is CASSIGQGGEAFF. As DNA, the CDR3 is TGTGCCAGCAGTATCGGACAGGGAGGTGAAGCTTTCTTT.

CDR3 in amino acids: CASSLRVSYNEQFF. CDR3 nucleotide sequence: TGTGCCAGCAGCTTACGGGTCTCCTACAATGAGCAGTTCTTC. The gene calls are TRBV5-4 and TRBJ2-1; D remains ambiguous. Trimming removed 2 bases at V and 0 bases at J, with 6 bases between. The germline V gene encodes CDR1 SGHNT and CDR2 YYREEE (reference sequence). This CDR3 comprises 14 residues.

This chain links TRBV6-5 with TRBJ2-1; a possible D gene is TRBD2 (5 bases). CDR1 is MNHEY and CDR2 is SVGAGI in the germline V gene. Trimming shortened V by 7 bases and J by 1 base, and 11 bases separated the two germline ends. This CDR3 is 14 amino acids long. CDR3 nucleotide sequence: TGTGCCAGCACGTCGAGGGATTCCTACAATGAGCAGTTCTTC. This translates into CASTSRDSYNEQFF.

The chain couples TRBV6-1 to TRBJ2-7, with D maybe TRBD2 (5 bases). The germline gives CDR1 MNHNS, CDR2 SASEGT. Trimming left V 8 bases short and J 4 bases short, with 18 bases between. CDR3 length: 14 residues. CDR3 loop: CASAEGLSFYEQYF. The CDR3, as DNA: TGTGCCAGCGCCGAGGGATTGAGTTTTTACGAGCAGTACTTC.

The gene calls are TRBV4-1 and TRBJ1-2; tentative D call: TRBD1 (5 bases). Germline V CDR1 and CDR2: MGHRA, YSYEKL. V lost 0 bases and J 4 bases, leaving 9 bases between the germline ends. The CDR3 loop spans 14 amino acids. CDR3 coding DNA: TGCGCCAGCAGCCAAGATCGACAGAGCTATGGCTACACCTTC. Residues: CASSQDRQSYGYTF.

The J gene is TRBJ1-1, the V gene TRBV15; D gene unclear. The V gene lost 3 bases and the J gene lost 0 bases, with 8 bases spanning the gap. The CDR3 covers 14 residues. Germline CDR1 LNHNV, CDR2 YYDKDF (reference sequence). This CDR3 reads CATSRGNMNTEAFF. The DNA of the CDR3 is TGTGCCACCAGCAGGGGGAATATGAACACTGAAGCTTTCTTT.

This clone showed up just once. The chain links TRBV28 to TRBJ1-5; 7 bases agree with TRBD1. CDR3 size: 14 residues. Germline loops: CDR1 MDHEN, CDR2 SYDVKM. With 11 bases clipped from V and 1 base from J, the junction kept 8 bases outside the gene matches. The CDR3 loop is CAAQGGGSNQPQHF. The CDR3 region has the DNA TGTGCCGCGCAGGGGGGAGGGAGCAATCAGCCCCAGCATTTT.

This sequence joins TRBV27 and TRBJ1-2; no clear D. Between the trimmed V and J ends, which lost 5 bases and 0 bases, there was a span of 10 bases. The CDR3 totals 14 residues. Germline values: CDR1 MNHEY, CDR2 SMNVEV (reference sequence). Here the CDR3 reads CASSAPGANYGYTF. The CDR3 nucleotides are TGTGCCAGCAGTGCCCCCGGGGCTAACTATGGCTACACCTTC.